This record covers a single T cell receptor beta chain. One junction end does not reproduce the germline sequence, and a read error may be involved. Original processing notes: Reference gene primer amplification in the assay estimated nucleated cell counts. Data came from immunoSEQ multiplex PCR; TCRdb stores just in-frame clones and leaves some out. V, J and clone size are taken as reported in that table, and D and trimming were inferred from the DNA itself. The sample holds 470,000 or so clones, around 88% seen once. These data belong to a study of blood T cell repertoires in COVID-19. As for the study in general: PBMCs, B-cell-depleted T cells, or T cells were the source of the cDNA or gDNA that made up the material.

CDR3 length: 16 residues. The germline CDR1 and CDR2 sequences are MGHDK and SYGVNS. The sequence was obtained from a young woman with acute or convalescent COVID-19. Material for sequencing was peripheral blood. The rearrangement joins TRBV25-1 to TRBJ2-6; D may be TRBD1 (5 bases). The CDR3 coding sequence is TGTGCCAGCAGCGACAGACATAGCTCTGGGGCCAACGTCCCGACTTTC. Translation: CASSDRHSSGANVPTF.